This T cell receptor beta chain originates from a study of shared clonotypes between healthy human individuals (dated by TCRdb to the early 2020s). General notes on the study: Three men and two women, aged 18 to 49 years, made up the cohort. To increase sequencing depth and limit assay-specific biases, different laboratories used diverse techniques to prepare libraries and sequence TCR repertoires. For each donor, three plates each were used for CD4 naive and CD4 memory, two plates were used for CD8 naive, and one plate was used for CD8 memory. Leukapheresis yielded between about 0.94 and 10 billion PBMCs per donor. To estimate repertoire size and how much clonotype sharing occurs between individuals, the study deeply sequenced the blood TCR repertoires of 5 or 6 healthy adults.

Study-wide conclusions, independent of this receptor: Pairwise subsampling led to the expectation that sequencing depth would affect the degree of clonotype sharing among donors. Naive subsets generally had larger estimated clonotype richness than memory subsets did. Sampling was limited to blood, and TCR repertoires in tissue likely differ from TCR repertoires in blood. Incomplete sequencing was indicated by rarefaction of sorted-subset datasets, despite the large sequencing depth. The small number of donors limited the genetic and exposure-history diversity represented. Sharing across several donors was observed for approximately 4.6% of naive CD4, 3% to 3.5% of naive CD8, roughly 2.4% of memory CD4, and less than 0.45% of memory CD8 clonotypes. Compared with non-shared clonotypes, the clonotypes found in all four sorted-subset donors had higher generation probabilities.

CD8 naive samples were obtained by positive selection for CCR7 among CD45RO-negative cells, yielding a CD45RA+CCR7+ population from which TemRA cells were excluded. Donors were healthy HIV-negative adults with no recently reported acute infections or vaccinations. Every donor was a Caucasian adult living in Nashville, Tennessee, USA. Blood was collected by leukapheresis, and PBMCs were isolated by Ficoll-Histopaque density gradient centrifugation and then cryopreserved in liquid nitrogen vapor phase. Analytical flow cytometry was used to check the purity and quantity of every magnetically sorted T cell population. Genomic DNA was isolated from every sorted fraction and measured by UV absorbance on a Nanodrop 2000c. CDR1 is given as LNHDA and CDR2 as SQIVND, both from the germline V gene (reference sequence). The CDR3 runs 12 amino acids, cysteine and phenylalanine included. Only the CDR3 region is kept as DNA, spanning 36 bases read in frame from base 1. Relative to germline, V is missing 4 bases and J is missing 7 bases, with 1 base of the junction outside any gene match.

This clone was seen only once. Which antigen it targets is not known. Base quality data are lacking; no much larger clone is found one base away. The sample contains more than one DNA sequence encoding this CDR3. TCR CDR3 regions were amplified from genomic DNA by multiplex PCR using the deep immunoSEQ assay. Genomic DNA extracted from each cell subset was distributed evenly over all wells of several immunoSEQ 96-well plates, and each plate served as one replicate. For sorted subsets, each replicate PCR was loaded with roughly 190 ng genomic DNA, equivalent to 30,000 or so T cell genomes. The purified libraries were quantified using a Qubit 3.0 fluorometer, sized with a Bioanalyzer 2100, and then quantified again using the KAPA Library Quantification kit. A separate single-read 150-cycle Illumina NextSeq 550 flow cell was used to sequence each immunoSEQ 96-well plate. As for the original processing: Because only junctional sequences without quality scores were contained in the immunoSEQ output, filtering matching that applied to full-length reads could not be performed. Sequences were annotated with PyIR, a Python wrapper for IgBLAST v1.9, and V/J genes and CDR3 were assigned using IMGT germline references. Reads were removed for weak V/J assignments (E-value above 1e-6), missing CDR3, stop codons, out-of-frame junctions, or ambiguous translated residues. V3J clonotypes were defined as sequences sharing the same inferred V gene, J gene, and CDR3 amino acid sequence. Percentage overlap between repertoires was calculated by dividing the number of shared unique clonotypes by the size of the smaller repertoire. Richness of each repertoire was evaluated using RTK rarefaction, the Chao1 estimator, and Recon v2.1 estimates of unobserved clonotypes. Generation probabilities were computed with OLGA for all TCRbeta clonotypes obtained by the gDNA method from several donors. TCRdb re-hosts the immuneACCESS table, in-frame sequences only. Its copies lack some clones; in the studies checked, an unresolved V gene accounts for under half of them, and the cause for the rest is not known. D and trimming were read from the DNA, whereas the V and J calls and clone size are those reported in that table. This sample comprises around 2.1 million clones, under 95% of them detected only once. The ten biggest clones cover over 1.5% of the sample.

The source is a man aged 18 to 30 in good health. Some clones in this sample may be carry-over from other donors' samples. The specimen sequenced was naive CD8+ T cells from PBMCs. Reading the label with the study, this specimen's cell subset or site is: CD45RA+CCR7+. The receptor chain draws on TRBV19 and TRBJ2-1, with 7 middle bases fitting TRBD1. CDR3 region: CASSTQGNEQFF. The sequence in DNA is TGTGCCAGTAGTACACAGGGGAATGAGCAGTTCTTC.